Included here is one T cell receptor beta chain sequence, with context. This sample was taken from a study of blood T cells in healthy people across ages. A second PCR, run for about 7 to 12 cycles, used a sample-barcoded 5' primer plus a J-beta primer mix. From the 5' RACE reads, TCRdb called clonotypes with MiXCR, one entry per CDR3 protein. The sample consists of about a million distinct CDR3 sequences, roughly 51% of them appearing once. Germline V lookup: CDR1 SGHAT, CDR2 FQNNGV. The CDR3 is 14 amino acids. The V gene lost 5 bases and the J gene lost 5 bases, with 15 bases spanning the gap. Donation came from healthy Caucasian individuals in Russia who were aged 6 to 90.

This clonotype was sampled from a woman aged 60-75 years in good health. Sequenced input: blood. This sequence joins TRBV11-2 and TRBJ2-5, with D possibly being TRBD2 (6 bases). CDR3 region: CASSPQVRGETQYF. CDR3 in DNA: TGTGCCAGCAGCCCCCAGGTCCGGGGGGAGACCCAGTACTTC.